These 23 T cell receptor beta chains were sequenced from one sample in a study of CD8 T cells in ankylosing spondylitis. One entry per CDR3 protein results from TCRdb running MiXCR on the 5' RACE reads. The sample contains a few hundred thousand distinct CDR3 sequences, 18% of which appear only once. Sequences were obtained from blood, either unsorted or a sorted T cell fraction (not recorded which). The source is a male donor with ankylosing spondylitis or in good health (not recorded which).

A few counts support this clonotype. The genes are TRBV25-1 and TRBJ2-3; D uncertain. With 7 bases removed from V and 4 bases from J, the gap between germline ends came to 6 bases. This CDR3 has 11 amino acids. Germline V gene sequence: CDR1 MGHDK, CDR2 SYGVNS. CDR3 in DNA: TGTGCCAGCAAATGGTCAGATACGCAGTATTTT. This translates into CASKWSDTQYF.

There are a few counts of this clonotype. The J gene is TRBJ2-7, the V gene TRBV29-1; 7 bases align to TRBD2. Germline trimming cut 1 base from V and 2 bases from J; bases unmatched to any gene: 5. The CDR3 extends over 14 amino acids. CDR1 SQVTM and CDR2 ANQGSEA come from the germline V gene. The CDR3 region is CSVEGGTTPYEQYF. CDR3 nucleotide sequence: TGCAGCGTTGAAGGAGGGACTACCCCCTACGAGCAGTACTTC.

The chain carries TRBV2 and TRBJ2-7; 12 nucleotides line up with TRBD1. Per the germline V gene, CDR1 is SNHLY and CDR2 is FYNNEI. This CDR3 contains 19 residues. V lost 2 bases and J lost 3; bases outside the gene matches: 14. As DNA, the CDR3 is TGTGCCAGCAGTGAATTCGGGACAGGGGGCGAATGGCTGTACTACGAGCAGTACTTC. It specifies CASSEFGTGGEWLYYEQYF.

This clonotype was observed a few times. This chain links TRBV5-1 with TRBJ2-1, with 7 bases aligning to TRBD2. Germline CDR1 SGHRS, CDR2 YFSETQ. Losses at the gene ends were 0 bases for V and 4 bases for J; bases not matched to a gene: 4. The CDR3 covers 15 residues. CDR3 nucleotides: TGCGCCAGCAGCTTGGAGAGCGGGATATACAATGAGCAGTTCTTC. Residues: CASSLESGIYNEQFF.

This clonotype was detected only a few times. The genes are TRBV14 and TRBJ2-7; no clear D gene. Germline CDR1 SGHDN, CDR2 FVKESK. V was trimmed by 0 bases and J by 0 bases, leaving 6 bases between them. The CDR3 loop spans 14 amino acids. CDR3 region: CASSQDLTSYEQYF. As DNA, the CDR3 is TGTGCCAGCAGCCAAGATCTGACCTCCTACGAGCAGTACTTC. Filled out from reference TRBV14 and TRBJ2-7, the complete variable domain reads EAGVTQFPSHSVIEKGQTVTLRCDPISGHDNLYWYRRVMGKEIKFLLHFVKESKQDESGMPNNRFLAERTGGTYSTLKVQPAELEDSGVYFCASSQDLTSYEQYFGPGTRLTVT.

The chain employs TRBV28 and TRBJ1-6; TRBD1 agrees at 7 bases. The J segment lost 5 bases and the V segment lost 8 bases, leaving 12 bases of the junction unmatched. The CDR3 extends over 16 amino acids. Germline loops: CDR1 MDHEN, CDR2 SYDVKM. For the CDR3, the DNA is TGTGCCAGCTCCGGAGACAGGGCCCTAGATAATTCACCCCTCCACTTT. Its protein is CASSGDRALDNSPLHF.

This clonotype was recorded a few times. The rearrangement joins TRBV7-9 to TRBJ2-1, with TRBD2 as a possible D gene (5 bases). The V gene's germline CDR1 is SEHNR and CDR2 FQNEAQ (reference sequence). This CDR3 region has 16 residues. Trimming removed 5 bases from V and 2 bases from J, with 16 bases in between. The CDR3 sequence is CASSLPRATTYNEQFF. CDR3 in DNA: TGTGCCAGCAGCCTCCCGCGAGCGACTACCTACAATGAGCAGTTCTTC.

The chain links TRBV4-3 to TRBJ2-1; TRBD2 matches 13 bases. The CDR3 extends over 17 amino acids. The V segment lost 8 bases and the J segment 9 bases; nucleotides outside the gene matches: 16. Germline V CDR1 and CDR2: LGHNA, YSLEER. CDR3: CASQSQRTGLAGFEQFF. CDR3 DNA: TGCGCCAGCCAATCCCAAAGAACGGGACTAGCGGGATTTGAGCAGTTCTTC.

CDR3 sequence (DNA): TGTGCCAGCAGCGCCGCGTTCGAAGAGACCCAGTACTTC. Translating it yields CASSAAFEETQYF. The rearrangement links TRBV5-4 to TRBJ2-5; D is ambiguous. V gave up 4 bases and J gave up 3 bases, with 10 bases separating them. Germline V CDR1 and CDR2: SGHNT, YYREEE (reference sequence). The CDR3 is 13 amino acids.

This chain connects TRBV7-6 to TRBJ2-7; D call uncertain. CDR1 and CDR2 (germline): SGHVS, FNYEAQ. V was pared by 4 bases and J by 2 bases, with 12 bases between. The CDR3 sequence is 14 residues long. The CDR3 reads CASSSGAATYEQYF. The DNA for the CDR3 is TGTGCCAGCAGCTCCGGCGCCGCGACCTACGAGCAGTACTTC.

This clonotype was detected a few times. J is TRBJ2-5 and V is TRBV29-1, with unresolved D. This CDR3 is 16 amino acids long. The ends were cut back, 1 base at V and 5 bases at J, with 20 bases in the middle. CDR1 SQVTM and CDR2 ANQGSEA come from the germline V gene. CDR3 sequence (DNA): TGCAGCGTTGAAGGGGTAGCTAGAGATGTTTGGGAGACCCAGTACTTC. Translating gives CSVEGVARDVWETQYF. The full variable domain, in which reference TRBV29-1 and TRBJ2-5 provide the parts outside the CDR3, is SAVISQKPSRDICQRGTSLTIQCQVDSQVTMMFWYRQQPGQSLTLIATANQGSEATYESGFVIDKFPISRPNLTFSTLTVSNMSPEDSSIYLCSVEGVARDVWETQYFGPGTRLLVL.

This sequence joins TRBV12-3 or TRBV12-4 and TRBJ1-5; D might be TRBD1 (5 bases). Trimming pared 3 bases from V and 3 bases from J, leaving 9 bases between. This CDR3 contains 14 residues. The CDR3, as DNA: TGTGCCAGCAGTTTGGGACGACACAATCAGCCCCAGCATTTT. This sequence encodes CASSLGRHNQPQHF.

This sequence joins TRBV20-1 and TRBJ2-7, with 9 bases lining up with TRBD2. Losses at the gene ends were 0 bases for V and 3 bases for J; bases not matched to a gene: 21. The CDR3 loop spans 20 amino acids. Germline assignment: CDR1 DFQATT and CDR2 SNEGSKA (reference sequence). The CDR3 region has the DNA TGCAGTGCTAGAGAATACTTAGATGGAAGCGGGAGGCCTTCGGGCTACGAGCAGTACTTC. Protein: CSAREYLDGSGRPSGYEQYF.

A note on this clonotype: A much larger clone differs by one base, so this may be a read error. The chain links TRBV29-1 to TRBJ1-1, with D hard to call. The CDR3 length is 14 residues. In germline, CDR1 is SQVTM, CDR2 ANQGSEA. V was clipped by 7 bases and J by 5 bases, with 20 bases between them. CDR3 amino acids: CSAWIGSSGTEAFF. The CDR3 DNA sequence: TGCAGCGCCTGGATAGGGTCCAGCGGGACTGAAGCTTTCTTT. Based on the CDR3 plus reference TRBV29-1 and TRBJ1-1, the full variable domain is SAVISQKPSRDICQRGTSLTIQCQVDSQVTMMFWYRQQPGQSLTLIATANQGSEATYESGFVIDKFPISRPNLTFSTLTVSNMSPEDSSIYLCSAWIGSSGTEAFFGQGTRLTVV.

The table lists this clonotype with a few counts. This sequence joins TRBV12-3 or TRBV12-4 and TRBJ2-5, with D perhaps TRBD1 (5 bases). With 1 base removed from V and 3 bases from J, the gap between germline ends came to 6 bases. The CDR3 extends over 13 amino acids. The CDR3 bases are TGTGCCAGCAGTTTAGAGACAGAAGAGACCCAGTACTTC. Its translation is CASSLETEETQYF.

This clonotype was detected many times. The chain recombines TRBV4-3 with TRBJ2-1, with 10 nucleotides matching TRBD1. Germline V gene data show CDR1 as LGHNA and CDR2 as YSLEER. This CDR3 has 19 residues. V trimming: 0 bases; J trimming: 2 bases; junction bases outside the gene matches: 10. CDR3 loop: CASSQEGVLGTGAYNEQFF. In DNA form, the CDR3 reads TGCGCCAGCAGCCAAGAGGGAGTATTGGGGACAGGGGCCTACAATGAGCAGTTCTTC.

This clonotype appeared many times. The chain employs TRBV24-1 and TRBJ2-3; 8 nucleotides match TRBD1. With 4 bases clipped from V and 2 bases from J, the junction kept 7 bases outside the gene matches. This CDR3 is built from 16 residues. From germline, CDR1 is KGHDR and CDR2 SFDVKD. CDR3: CATSDPGQENTDTQYF. CDR3 bases: TGTGCCACCAGTGACCCGGGACAGGAAAACACAGATACGCAGTATTTT.

The chain carries TRBV9 and TRBJ1-1; D is ambiguous. The CDR3 consists of 16 residues. Germline V gives CDR1 SGDLS, CDR2 YYNGEE. The germline V and J ends were trimmed by 0 bases and 1 base, with 13 bases remaining between them. In nucleotides, the CDR3 is TGTGCCAGCAGCGTAGGTCCTTTCGCTACGAACACTGAAGCTTTCTTT. It is translated as CASSVGPFATNTEAFF.

The chain combines TRBV20-1 with TRBJ2-1; D is undetermined. V lost 5 bases, J lost 8 bases, and 13 bases lay in between. This CDR3 region has 12 residues. Germline CDR1 reads DFQATT; CDR2 reads SNEGSKA (reference sequence). The CDR3 reads CSAGPDFDEQFF. Written as DNA, the CDR3 is TGCAGTGCTGGGCCAGACTTTGATGAGCAGTTCTTC.

This clonotype was detected only a few times. The V and J genes are TRBV5-1 and TRBJ1-5, with 8 bases lining up with TRBD1. The J segment lost 3 bases and the V segment lost 4 bases, leaving 6 bases of the junction unmatched. Germline CDR1 and CDR2: SGHRS and YFSETQ. The length of the CDR3 is 15 residues. The CDR3 here is CASSATGGSNQPQHF. CDR3 DNA: TGCGCCAGCAGCGCTACAGGGGGTTCCAATCAGCCCCAGCATTTT.

Many counts were recorded for this clonotype. The chain is built from TRBV20-1 and TRBJ2-7; D is unresolved. Deletions cut 6 bases from V and 0 bases from J, with 12 bases between. The V gene's germline CDR1 is DFQATT and CDR2 SNEGSKA (reference sequence). The CDR3 extends over 13 amino acids. The CDR3: CSAPGASSYEQYF. The CDR3 DNA is TGCAGTGCCCCGGGCGCCAGCTCCTACGAGCAGTACTTC.

The chain uses TRBV4-3 and TRBJ2-7, with 8 bases that match TRBD2. The germline gives CDR1 LGHNA, CDR2 YSLEER. Losses at the gene ends were 1 base for V and 4 bases for J; bases not matched to a gene: 6. The CDR3 has 15 residues. This CDR3 reads CASSQGSAGAYEQYF. CDR3 DNA: TGCGCCAGCAGCCAAGGGTCAGCGGGAGCGTACGAGCAGTACTTC.

This clonotype has at least ten counts. The genes are TRBV29-1 and TRBJ2-5; the D is unclear. The CDR3 length is 11 residues. CDR1 SQVTM and CDR2 ANQGSEA come from the germline V gene. Trimming removed 6 bases at V and 4 bases at J, with 9 bases between. In DNA, the CDR3 is TGCAGCGTCCGTCGCGGAGAGACCCAGTACTTC. Translating it yields CSVRRGETQYF. The whole variable domain, remainder taken from reference TRBV29-1 and TRBJ2-5, is SAVISQKPSRDICQRGTSLTIQCQVDSQVTMMFWYRQQPGQSLTLIATANQGSEATYESGFVIDKFPISRPNLTFSTLTVSNMSPEDSSIYLCSVRRGETQYFGPGTRLLVL.